The subject of this entry is one T cell receptor beta chain. This clone was counted between two and nine times. Which antigen it targets is not known. Base qualities are not recorded, but no much larger clone differs from it by a single base. Library creation used the immunoSEQ multiplex PCR assay. A mixture of 60 forward primers for TCR Vbeta segments and 13 reverse primers for TCR Jbeta segments was used in the multiplex PCR. Amplification of the CDR3 region of rearranged TCR beta genes was performed with a multiplex PCR assay on genomic DNA. On the Illumina HiSeq System, the amplified TCR beta libraries were sequenced as 87-base-pair reads. In the authors' own workflow: In a later analysis, tens of millions of unique TCR beta chains were counted across the approximately 670 repertoires, and around 11 million of these chains were shared by at least two donors. A nearest-neighbor algorithm error-corrected the raw reads and collapsed the reads into unique sequences, merging closely related sequences to remove PCR and sequencing errors. Alignment of CDR3 sequences to IMGT reference sequences was used to assign V, D and J gene segments. For a sequence to be retained, at least a six-nucleotide match to both a V gene segment and a J gene segment was required. A rearrangement was called productive if the CDR3 had no stop codons and remained in frame with V and J, and every other rearrangement was called non-productive. Following IMGT convention, CDR3 was defined as the stretch from the second conserved V-encoded cysteine to the conserved J-encoded phenylalanine. Sequences without an unambiguous match to a single V gene segment were excluded from the earlier analysis of almost 600 of the donors. An earlier analysis of under 750 of the donors called V segments functional above 56.7% productive rearrangements and segregating when the between-donor standard deviation exceeded 5%. A statistical classification framework was developed to diagnose cytomegalovirus status using the catalog of TCR beta chain sequences. V and J gene assignment, in a later analysis, came from comparing TCR nucleotide sequences with IMGT/GENE-DB human TR gene sequences. In a later analysis, CDR3 sequences and most-parsimonious VDJ recombination scenarios were assigned using the TCRdist pipeline. A later analysis defined each TCR beta chain by its CDR3 amino acid sequence plus V-gene family, and excluded reads lacking a unique V-gene family. In a later analysis, 450 to 600 highly shared, low-generation-probability nucleotide sequences were removed to address suspected cross-contamination and a sequencing artifact. For each public chain, a later analysis derived a clonal expansion index from normalized ranks of inferred template counts within each repertoire. In a later analysis, generation probabilities were computed with a VDJ recombination model fitted to out-of-frame rearrangements, and the resulting probabilities were checked against IGoR. A later analysis scored TCR-TCR, TCR-HLA and TCR-CMV co-occurrence with hypergeometric tests, applying a repertoire-size bias correction to TCR pairs. In a later analysis, false discovery rates were estimated by permuting HLA or CMV assignments 20 times. In a later analysis, co-occurring TCRs were grouped with DBSCAN, and TCRdist sequence similarity was added when clustering was performed within HLA-allele-positive subsets. Repertoires with fewer than 30,000 or more than 120,000 public chains were left out of co-occurrence clustering, as were a handful of repertoires with anomalous nucleotide sharing. The immuneACCESS repertoire file appears here via TCRdb, limited to in-frame rearrangements. These files lack a portion of the clones; in checked studies, under half of the deficit traces to unresolved V genes, and the cause of the others is not known. V and J calls and clone size are given by that table; D and trimming were obtained from the DNA. This sample comprises about 200,000 clones, around 85% of them detected only once. Approximately 0.22% of the sample is held by the ten biggest clonotypes.

The junction carries 13 bases between V and J, which are trimmed by 1 base and 0 bases respectively. CDR3 length: 17 amino acids, cysteine to phenylalanine. Only the CDR3 portion is preserved as DNA: 51 bases, with reading frame beginning at the first base. Sequences KGHSH (CDR1) and LQKENI (CDR2) are obtained from the germline V gene. The cohort consisted of 600 or so healthy bone marrow donors. Cohort members were all nominally healthy when sampled, although unrecorded immune exposures were likely present. The donor was CMV seronegative and belonged to the group of over 300 seronegative cohort members. A peripheral blood sample was collected from each donor, and TCR beta sequencing was performed on peripheral blood mononuclear cells. The Qiagen DNeasy Blood Extraction Kit was used to extract genomic DNA from the blood cell samples. This sample stems from a study of cytomegalovirus exposure and HLA in healthy donors (dated by TCRdb to the late 2010s). Notes on the research overall: In an earlier analysis of under 750 of the donors, 250 to 300 Gb of sequence data and approximately 100 million unique TCR beta sequences from roughly 180 million T cells were reported. An early release covering about 600 HLA-typed donors comprised approximately 290 gigabases of sequencing data and tens of millions of unique TCR sequences. Among the roughly 390 genotyped donors, 75% to 90% belonged to the genetic ancestry cluster associated with self-reported Caucasian donors. The study aimed to test whether cataloging public T cell receptors could reveal signatures of past pathogen exposure. Using immunosequencing, the study profiled T cell repertoires from roughly 650 subjects and related those repertoires to cytomegalovirus serostatus. Along with the approximately 670-subject first cohort, a separate validation cohort of approximately 110 different subjects was used. To predict cytomegalovirus infection status, the study combined high-throughput TCR immunosequencing, statistical association of individual TCRs with disease status, and machine learning. A later analysis re-analyzed previously published TCR beta repertoires from about 600 donors and added high-resolution HLA genotyping to study TCR occurrence patterns. In the later analysis, no new phenotypic data were used to find candidate immune exposures; instead, reliance was placed on TCR beta sequences and their occurrence across donors. In an earlier analysis of 587 of the donors, high-throughput TCR beta sequencing was used to judge whether each TCR beta V gene segment behaved as functional or pseudogenic. Donor age, sex, ethnicity and CMV serostatus were compiled together with the repertoire data. Genome-wide SNP genotypes for about 65% of the roughly 670 donors were used in a later genetic analysis, which treated that subset as a discovery cohort. Every discovery cohort repertoire had been produced on one sequencing platform. Both class I and class II loci were covered by HLA typing, at four-digit resolution. The number of typed donors differed by locus: roughly 620-640 for A, B, C, DRB1 and DQB1; 522 for DQA1; fewer than 610 for DPA1; and 450 to 480 for DPB1. A few DR-DQ haplotypes were handled as single units for association and clustering because linkage in the cohort was strong. On average, around 200,000 unique TCR beta nucleotide sequences were sequenced per donor among 300 to 500 genotyped donors of the cohort, with roughly 18% of those sequences being non-productive.

The investigation overall reported the following: Specific HLA alleles were associated with 15,000 to 20,000 TCR beta sequences at a false discovery rate of 0.05 in a later analysis. Strong co-occurrence of HLA alleles, especially DR and DQ, made assigning TCR associations to individual alleles difficult. A cluster of highly shared sequence variants was judged likely to represent a technical artifact of the sequencing pipeline. In a later analysis, TCR association rates were found to vary across HLA loci, with the most associated TCRs seen for DRB1 alleles and the fewest for HLA-C alleles. In a later analysis, several top co-occurrence clusters were reported to appear linked to parvovirus B19, influenza, CMV and Epstein-Barr virus. A later analysis found that HLA-associated TCR beta chains were more clonally expanded and had lower generation probabilities than equally common non-associated chains. Cytomegalovirus status was reported to be diagnosed by the classifier with high specificity and sensitivity in both the original and validation cohorts. A further reported finding was that TCR beta sequences accurately predicted the HLA-A and HLA-B alleles for most subjects in the first cohort. The 87-base-pair reads could not distinguish some IMGT-functional V segments, including TRBV6-2 and TRBV6-3, so those segments were excluded. Linkage disequilibrium might explain the correlated functional status among segregating V segments, but an unknown experimental factor could not be ruled out. Across donors, most TCR sequences were observed very rarely, whereas some public TCRs were present in many individuals. A few of the identified cytomegalovirus-associated TCR beta chains were confirmed in vitro to be specific for cytomegalovirus antigens. In a later genetic analysis, a missense DCLRE1C variant was associated with V-gene and J-gene trimming of TCR beta chains, and the association was replicated in an independent cohort. An earlier analysis of some 590 of the donors showed that most TCR beta V segments appeared in productive rearrangements either about 87% or about 30% of the time, which broadly matched IMGT annotations. The study gave a list of around 170 TCR beta chains associated with cytomegalovirus. For the cohort, immune exposure information was limited to CMV serostatus. The presence/absence analyses assumed that sequencing depth was roughly uniform across donors, and that assumption may not be true. The authors suggested that the approach could potentially be extended to other disease states and immunological phenotypes. In a later analysis, most CMV-associated TCR beta chains were found to appear HLA-restricted, with HLA associations seemingly driven largely by CMV exposure. HLA typing was unavailable for some donors at each locus, so association tests used only the typed subset. The cohort was sequenced for TCR beta chains only, and without alpha or paired-chain data the features that could be detected were limited. Because counts were too low, about 18 rarely observed V segments, including chromosome 9 orphons, were excluded from the earlier analysis of about 500 of the donors. Compared with the roughly 700-donor mean, donors in an Asian-associated ancestry cluster had fewer N-insertions in productive TCRs, according to a later genetic analysis.

The clonotype comes from a girl aged 2 to 9 in good health and CMV-seronegative. Sequenced input: PBMCs. The chain couples TRBV18 to TRBJ1-3, with the D gene call left open. The DNA reads TGTGCCAGCTCACCACGGGCCAGGTCCGGCTCTGGAAACACCATATATTTT. The encoded protein is CASSPRARSGSGNTIYF.